Included here is one TCR beta chain sequence, with context. Original handling: How many nucleated cells were present was estimated from reference gene primer amplification. Using immunoSEQ multiplex PCR, the repertoire was profiled, and TCRdb retains in-frame clones only, with some absent. For V, J and clone size, that table is used; D and trimming come from the DNA. The table lists 250,000 to 300,000 clones, approximately 90% of them singletons. The data belong to a study of blood T cell repertoires in COVID-19. Study context: The study drew acute and convalescent COVID-19 samples from the United States, Italy and Spain.

Germline CDR1 and CDR2: MNHEY and SVGAGI. This CDR3 comprises 15 residues. The ends were cut back, 4 bases at V and 3 bases at J, with 13 bases in the middle. Enrolment of Seattle patients took place during active infection, and they were followed longitudinally. The sequenced material came from peripheral blood. The receptor was derived from a woman aged 25 to 45 with COVID-19, enrolled during active disease. The chain carries TRBV6-5 and TRBJ1-5; a possible D gene is TRBD1 (6 bases). CDR3 region: CASSWQQGPNQPQHF. The CDR3 nucleotides are TGTGCCAGCAGTTGGCAACAGGGCCCCAATCAGCCCCAGCATTTT.